These 4 T cell receptor beta chains came from one sample sequenced in a study of early T cells in non-severe SARS-CoV-2 infection. TCRdb reanalysed the 5' RACE reads using MiXCR and keeps one entry per CDR3 protein. The sample has just over 95,000 distinct CDR3 sequences; 11% are singletons. Source: whole blood, taken at baseline. These receptor sequences come from an adult who was a healthcare worker with PCR-confirmed SARS-CoV-2 infection or an uninfected control (not recorded which).

The J gene is TRBJ2-3, the V gene TRBV20-1; a weak D match, TRBD2 (7 bases). CDR3 length: 18 residues. Germline V CDR1 and CDR2: DFQATT, SNEGSKA (reference sequence). V dropped 3 bases and J dropped 3 bases, with 25 bases sitting between them. As DNA, the CDR3 is TGCAGTGCTAGTCCCCCGCGGGGGCTCTTCGTTGGTACAGATACGCAGTATTTT. Its translation is CSASPPRGLFVGTDTQYF.

This clonotype has only a few counts. The rearrangement joins TRBV25-1 to TRBJ2-3, with 8 bases aligning to TRBD2. The length of the CDR3 is 15 residues. The germline V gene has CDR1 MGHDK and CDR2 SYGVNS. V lost 4 bases, J lost 2 bases, and 5 bases stayed unmatched. CDR3 nucleotide sequence: TGTGCCAGCAGTGGTGGTAGCGGGAACACAGATACGCAGTATTTT. It specifies CASSGGSGNTDTQYF.

There are many counts of this clonotype. J is TRBJ2-6 and V is TRBV7-9, with 8 positions matching TRBD1. The junction had 8 bases not matched to a gene; V was cut back by 4 bases and J by 6 bases. CDR1 is SEHNR, CDR2 FQNEAQ, per germline (reference sequence). The CDR3 loop spans 16 amino acids. This chain's CDR3 is CASSSRDRWEANVLTF. For the CDR3, the DNA is TGTGCCAGCAGCTCCCGGGACAGGTGGGAGGCCAACGTCCTGACTTTC.

This clonotype was observed a handful of times. This rearrangement joins TRBV27 to TRBJ2-5; D is undetermined. Germline V gene lookup returns CDR1 MNHEY and CDR2 SMNVEV (reference sequence). V lost 4 bases, J lost 5 bases, and 8 bases lay in between. The CDR3 length is 12 residues. CDR3 sequence: CASSSTTETQYF. For the CDR3, the DNA is TGTGCCAGCAGTTCCACGACCGAGACCCAGTACTTC.